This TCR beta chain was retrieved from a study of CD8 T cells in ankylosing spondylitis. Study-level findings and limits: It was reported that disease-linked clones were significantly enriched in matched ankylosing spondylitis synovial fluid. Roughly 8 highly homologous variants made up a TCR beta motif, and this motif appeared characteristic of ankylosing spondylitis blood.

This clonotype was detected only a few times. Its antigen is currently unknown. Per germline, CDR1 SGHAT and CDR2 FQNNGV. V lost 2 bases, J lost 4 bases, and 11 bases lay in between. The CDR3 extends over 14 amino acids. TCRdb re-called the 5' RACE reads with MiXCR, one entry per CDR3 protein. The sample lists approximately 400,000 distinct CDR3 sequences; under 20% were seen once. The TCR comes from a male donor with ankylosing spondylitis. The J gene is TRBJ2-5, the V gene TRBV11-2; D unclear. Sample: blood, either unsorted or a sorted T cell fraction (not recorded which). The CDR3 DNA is TGTGCCAGCAGCTTAAACCAGCTGGCAGAGACCCAGTACTTC. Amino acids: CASSLNQLAETQYF. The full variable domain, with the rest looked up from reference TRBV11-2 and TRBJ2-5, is EAGVAQSPRYKIIEKRQSVAFWCNPISGHATLYWYQQILGQGPKLLIQFQNNGVVDDSQLPKDRFSAERLKGVDSTLKIQPAKLEDSAVYLCASSLNQLAETQYFGPGTRLLVL.